The table lists the clone carrying this T cell receptor (beta chain) with a few counts. The antigen remains undetermined. This sample was included in a study of blood T cells in healthy people across ages. Healthy individuals of Caucasian origin from Russia, aged about 6 to 95, served as donors. Per sample, a minimum of 6.5 million PBMCs were isolated. Primed by a sample-barcoded 5' primer and a J-beta primer mix, a second PCR proceeded for 7 to 11 cycles. TCRdb used MiXCR to reprocess the 5' RACE reads, holding one entry per CDR3 protein. The sample holds approximately 940,000 distinct CDR3 sequences, about 48% seen once. General study findings and limits: Estimated diversity that came from one million T cells was considered an underestimate. Percentage of naive T cells showed a strong correlation with TCR beta diversity.

The receptor comes from a young man in good health. The specimen was blood.

CDR3 sequence: CASSPSRGRIDEQFF. CDR3 sequence (DNA): TGTGCCAGCAGCCCCTCCAGGGGGCGGATAGATGAGCAGTTCTTC. The chain is built from TRBV11-2 and TRBJ2-1; 8 bases agree with TRBD1. Germline V gene lookup returns CDR1 SGHAT and CDR2 FQNNGV. This CDR3 comprises 15 residues. J gave up 8 bases and V 5 bases, and 11 bases lay outside the gene matches.